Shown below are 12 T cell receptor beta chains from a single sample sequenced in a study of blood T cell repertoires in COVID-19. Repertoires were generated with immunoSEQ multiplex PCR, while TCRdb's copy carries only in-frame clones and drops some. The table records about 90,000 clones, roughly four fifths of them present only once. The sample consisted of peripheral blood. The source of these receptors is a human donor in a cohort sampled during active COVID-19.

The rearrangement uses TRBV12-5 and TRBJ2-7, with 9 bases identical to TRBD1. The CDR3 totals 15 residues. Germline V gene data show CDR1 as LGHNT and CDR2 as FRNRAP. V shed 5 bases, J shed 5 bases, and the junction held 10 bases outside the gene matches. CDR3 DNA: TGTGCTAGTGGTCAGGCCACAGGGGGCAACGACGAGCAGTACTTC. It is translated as CASGQATGGNDEQYF.

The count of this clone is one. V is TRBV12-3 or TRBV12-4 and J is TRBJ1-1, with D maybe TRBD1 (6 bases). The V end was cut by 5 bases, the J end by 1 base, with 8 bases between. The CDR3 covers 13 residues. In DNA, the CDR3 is TGTGCCAGCAGTCGGGGGGCGAACACTGAAGCTTTCTTT. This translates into CASSRGANTEAFF.

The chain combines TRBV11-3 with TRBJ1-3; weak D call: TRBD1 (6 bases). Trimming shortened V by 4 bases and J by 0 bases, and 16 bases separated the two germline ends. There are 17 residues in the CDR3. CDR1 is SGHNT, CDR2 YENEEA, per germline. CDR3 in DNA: TGTGCCAGCAGCTCAGAACACCGGACAGTCTCTGGAAACACCATATATTTT. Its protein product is CASSSEHRTVSGNTIYF.

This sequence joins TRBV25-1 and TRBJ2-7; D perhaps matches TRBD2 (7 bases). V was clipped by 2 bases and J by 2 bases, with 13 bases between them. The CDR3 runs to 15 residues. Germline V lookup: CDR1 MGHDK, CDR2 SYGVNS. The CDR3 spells CASSERGGLPYEQYF. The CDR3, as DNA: TGTGCCAGCAGTGAAAGGGGGGGCCTACCCTACGAGCAGTACTTC.

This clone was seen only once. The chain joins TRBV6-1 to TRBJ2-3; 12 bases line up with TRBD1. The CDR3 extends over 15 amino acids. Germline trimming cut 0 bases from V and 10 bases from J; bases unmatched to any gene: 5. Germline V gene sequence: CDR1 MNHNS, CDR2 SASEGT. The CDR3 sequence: CASSEAGTGGLAQYF. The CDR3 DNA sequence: TGTGCCAGCAGTGAAGCGGGGACAGGGGGCCTGGCGCAGTATTTT.

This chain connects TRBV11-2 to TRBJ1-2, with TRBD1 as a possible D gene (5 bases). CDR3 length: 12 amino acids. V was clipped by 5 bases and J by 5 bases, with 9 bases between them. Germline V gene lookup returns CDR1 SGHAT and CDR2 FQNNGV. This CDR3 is CASSDSGYGYTF. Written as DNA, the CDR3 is TGTGCCAGCAGCGACTCAGGGTATGGCTACACCTTC.

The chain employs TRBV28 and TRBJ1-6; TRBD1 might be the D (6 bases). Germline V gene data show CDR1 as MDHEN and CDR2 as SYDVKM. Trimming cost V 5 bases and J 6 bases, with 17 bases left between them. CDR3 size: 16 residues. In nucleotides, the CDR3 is TGTGCCAGCAGTGTACCAGGGGCAAAGGGTAATTCACCCCTCCACTTT. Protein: CASSVPGAKGNSPLHF.

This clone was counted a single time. CDR3 sequence reads: CASSLGLLMNTEAFF. The CDR3 nucleotides read TGTGCCAGCAGCTTAGGTCTGTTAATGAACACTGAAGCTTTCTTT. The chain couples TRBV11-2 to TRBJ1-1; D not certain. Germline CDR1 reads SGHAT; CDR2 reads FQNNGV. Trimming took off 1 base at V and 0 bases at J, with 9 bases between the two ends. This CDR3 region has 15 residues.

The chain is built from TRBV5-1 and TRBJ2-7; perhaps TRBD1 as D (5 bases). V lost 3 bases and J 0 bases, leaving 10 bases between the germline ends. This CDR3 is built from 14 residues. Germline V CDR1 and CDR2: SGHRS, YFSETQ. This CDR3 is CASSSDRSSYEQYF. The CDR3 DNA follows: TGCGCCAGCAGCTCTGACAGAAGCTCCTACGAGCAGTACTTC. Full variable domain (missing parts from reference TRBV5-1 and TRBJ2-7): KAGVTQTPRYLIKTRGQQVTLSCSPISGHRSVSWYQQTPGQGLQFLFEYFSETQRNKGNFPGRFSGRQFSNSRSEMNVSTLELGDSALYLCASSSDRSSYEQYFGPGTRLTVT.

In DNA form, the CDR3 reads TGCGCCAGCAGCTTGGGGGAGGAGGCTGAAGCTTTCTTT. As protein: CASSLGEEAEAFF. The chain combines TRBV5-1 with TRBJ1-1; D unclear. Trimming pared 0 bases from V and 6 bases from J, leaving 9 bases between. The CDR3 contains 13 residues. Germline assignment: CDR1 SGHRS and CDR2 YFSETQ.

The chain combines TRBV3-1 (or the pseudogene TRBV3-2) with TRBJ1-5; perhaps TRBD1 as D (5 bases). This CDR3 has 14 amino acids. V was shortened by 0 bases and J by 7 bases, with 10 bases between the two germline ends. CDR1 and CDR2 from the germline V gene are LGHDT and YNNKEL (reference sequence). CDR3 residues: CASSQDRVRQPQHF. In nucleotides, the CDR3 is TGTGCCAGCAGCCAAGACAGGGTTCGACAGCCCCAGCATTTT.

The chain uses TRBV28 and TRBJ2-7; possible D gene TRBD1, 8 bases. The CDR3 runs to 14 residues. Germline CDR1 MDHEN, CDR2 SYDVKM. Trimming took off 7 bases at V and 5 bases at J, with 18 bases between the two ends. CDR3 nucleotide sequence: TGTGCCAGCACCGACCGGACAGGGAGGGACGAGCAGTACTTC. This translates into CASTDRTGRDEQYF.